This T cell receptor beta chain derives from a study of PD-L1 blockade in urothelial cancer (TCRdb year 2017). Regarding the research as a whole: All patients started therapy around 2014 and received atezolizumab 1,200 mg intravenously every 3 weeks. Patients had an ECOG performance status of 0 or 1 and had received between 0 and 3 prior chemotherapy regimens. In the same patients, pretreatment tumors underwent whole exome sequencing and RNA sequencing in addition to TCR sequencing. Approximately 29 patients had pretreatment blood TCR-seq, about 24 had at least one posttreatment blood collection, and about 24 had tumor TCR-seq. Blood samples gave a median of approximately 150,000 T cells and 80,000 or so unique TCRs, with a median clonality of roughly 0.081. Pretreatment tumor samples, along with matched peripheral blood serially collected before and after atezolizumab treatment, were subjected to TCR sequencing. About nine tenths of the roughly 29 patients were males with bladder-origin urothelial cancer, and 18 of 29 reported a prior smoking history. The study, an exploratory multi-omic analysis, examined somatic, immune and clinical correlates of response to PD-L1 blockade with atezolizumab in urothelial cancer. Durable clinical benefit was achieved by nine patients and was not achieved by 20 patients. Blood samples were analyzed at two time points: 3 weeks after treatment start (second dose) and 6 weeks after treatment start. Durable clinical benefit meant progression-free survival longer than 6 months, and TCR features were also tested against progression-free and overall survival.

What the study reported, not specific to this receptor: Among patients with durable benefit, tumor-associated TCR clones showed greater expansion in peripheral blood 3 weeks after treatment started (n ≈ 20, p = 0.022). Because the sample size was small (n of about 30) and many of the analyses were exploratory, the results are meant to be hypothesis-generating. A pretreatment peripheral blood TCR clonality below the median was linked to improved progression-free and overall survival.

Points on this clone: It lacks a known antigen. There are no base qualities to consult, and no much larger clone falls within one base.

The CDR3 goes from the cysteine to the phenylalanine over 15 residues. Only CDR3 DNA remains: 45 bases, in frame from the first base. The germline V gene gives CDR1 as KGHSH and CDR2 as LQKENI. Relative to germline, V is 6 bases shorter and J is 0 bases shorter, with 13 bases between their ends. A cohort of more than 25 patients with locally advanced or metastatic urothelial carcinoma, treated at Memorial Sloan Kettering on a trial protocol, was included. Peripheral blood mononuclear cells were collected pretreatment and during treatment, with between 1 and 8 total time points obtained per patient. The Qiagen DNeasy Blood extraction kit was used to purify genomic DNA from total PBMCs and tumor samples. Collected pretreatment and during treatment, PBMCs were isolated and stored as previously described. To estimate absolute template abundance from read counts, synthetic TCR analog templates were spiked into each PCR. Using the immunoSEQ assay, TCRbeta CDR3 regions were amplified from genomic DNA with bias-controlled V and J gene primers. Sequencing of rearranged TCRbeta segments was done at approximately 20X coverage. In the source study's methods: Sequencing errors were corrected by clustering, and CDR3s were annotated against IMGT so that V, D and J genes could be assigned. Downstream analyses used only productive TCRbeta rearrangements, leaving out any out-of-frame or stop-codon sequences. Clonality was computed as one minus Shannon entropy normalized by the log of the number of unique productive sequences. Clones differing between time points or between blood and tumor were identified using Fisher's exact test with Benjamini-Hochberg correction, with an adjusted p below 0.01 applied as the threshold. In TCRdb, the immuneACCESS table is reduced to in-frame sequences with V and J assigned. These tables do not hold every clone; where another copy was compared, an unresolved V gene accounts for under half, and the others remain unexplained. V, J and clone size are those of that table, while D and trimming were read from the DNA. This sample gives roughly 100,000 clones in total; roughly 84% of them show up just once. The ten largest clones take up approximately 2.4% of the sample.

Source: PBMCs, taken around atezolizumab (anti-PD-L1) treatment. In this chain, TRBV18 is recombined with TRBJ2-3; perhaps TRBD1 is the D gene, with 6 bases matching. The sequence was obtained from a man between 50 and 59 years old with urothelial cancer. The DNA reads TGTGCCAGCTCGCGGACAGCTGCTAGCACAGATACGCAGTATTTT. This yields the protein CASSRTAASTDTQYF.